This T cell receptor delta chain was observed in a study of delta chains in infants with herpesvirus infections (dated by TCRdb to about 2023). In the study overall: From birth, the study prospectively followed a Ugandan infant birth cohort to characterize gammadelta T cell responses to primary cytomegalovirus (CMV) infection. In infants who were infected with CMV after birth, the study searched for a public fetal Vdelta1/Vgamma8 gammadelta TCR clonotype. By approximate age, the infant blood samples fell into groups of 1.5, 4, 8 and 12 months. Previously published Belgian fetal and cord blood gammadelta TCR data were included only for comparison and were not generated in this cohort. From PBMC, gammadelta TCRs were sequenced for around 20 CMV-infected infants (one congenitally infected) and about eight CMV-uninfected infants who had sufficient sample available. The paper as a whole reports these results and caveats: Limitations noted by the authors included a small sample size and a lack of race- or environment-matched controls, because nearly all Ugandans acquire CMV before adulthood. Public-clonotype frequency among Vdelta1 cells appeared to be inversely correlated with age at infection and was observed to decay rapidly, seemingly without persisting beyond around two months. The public clonotype might still be present below the detection limit in CMV-uninfected infants. Of roughly 17 CMV-infected infants, 4 carried the public Vdelta1 clonotype: the congenitally infected infant plus three who were infected postnatally before 120 days of age. Detection of the public clonotype was limited to the first time point after infection, and the public clonotype was not found in uninfected infants or in infants infected after 120 days.

As regards this clone: Its recognized antigen is unknown. TCRdb's protein, taken from a much larger clone, differs from this DNA's translation at residue 6, likely owing to a read error; the protein displayed comes from the DNA.

Library method: RT-PCR. To generate TCR cDNA, PBMC RNA underwent reverse transcription with SuperScript II using gamma-chain- and delta-chain-specific primers. cDNA was purified with AMPure XP beads, amplified, and indexed with Illumina adapters using the Nextera XT Index Kit. An Illumina MiSeq with a V2 300-cycle kit was used to sequence the gammadelta TCR libraries. The paper's processing steps were these. Using MiXCR v2.1.12, CDR3 sequences were assembled, and reads were mapped onto D, J and V genes obtained from GenBank. VDJtools v1.2.1 was used to perform repertoire analyses of the CDR3 clonotypes. The public reads were reprocessed by TCRdb using CATT, and rows of matching DNA were later combined. Clone size and V and J calls follow TCRdb, not the original study. In this sample the table shows under 200 delta-chain clones, more than 15% of which occur a single time. More than 97% of the sample rests with the top ten.

The CDR3 numbers 18 residues from cysteine through phenylalanine. Here the CDR3 DNA is all that survives: 54 bases in frame from base 1. V lost 1 base and J lost 0 bases, and the count of bases not matched to a germline gene is 11. According to the germline V gene, CDR1 reads TSWWSYY and CDR2 reads QGS. Pregnant women receiving prenatal care in Kampala, Uganda, were recruited, and the infants of these women were enrolled, with documentation of maternal HIV status required. Families received weekly visits, and collection of infant clinical information, oral swabs and peripheral blood began at 6 weeks of age and continued every 4 months after that. After blood was collected in heparin tubes, PBMC were isolated using Ficoll-Paque density gradient centrifugation and then cryopreserved.

The V and J genes are TRDV1 and TRDJ1, with 7 central nucleotides matching TRDD3. Sample: peripheral blood, taken at time point 3 of longitudinal follow-up. The sequence came from a human donor who was a Ugandan infant, either HIV-exposed or HIV-unexposed (not recorded which). The nucleotide sequence is TGTGCTCTTGGGGAACCTGGGGGCTTCACCCCTCACACCGATAAACTCATCTTT. Its protein product is CALGEPGGFTPHTDKLIF.